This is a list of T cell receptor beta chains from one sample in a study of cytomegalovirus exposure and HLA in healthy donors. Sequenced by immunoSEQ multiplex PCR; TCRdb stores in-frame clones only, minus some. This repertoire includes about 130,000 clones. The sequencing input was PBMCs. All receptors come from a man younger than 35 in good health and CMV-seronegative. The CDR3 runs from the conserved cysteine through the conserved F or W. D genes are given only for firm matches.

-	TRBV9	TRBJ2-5	TGTGCCAGCAGCGTAGCGGACTCGCAAGAGACCCAGTACTTC	CASSVADSQETQYF
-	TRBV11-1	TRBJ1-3	TGTGCCAGCAGCAAAGGCAGCGTGGAGTCTGGAAACACCATATATTTT	CASSKGSVESGNTIYF
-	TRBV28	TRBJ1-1	TGTGCCAGCACGAGGTCCCTGGCGAACACTGAAGCTTTCTTT	CASTRSLANTEAFF
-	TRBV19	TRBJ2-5	TGTGCCAGTAGTCTCGGGACTGGAAGTAGACACCGGGAGACCCAGTACTTC	CASSLGTGSRHRETQYF
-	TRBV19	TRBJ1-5	TGTGCCAGTAGTATAGATCGCGGGACCCTCAATCAGCCCCAGCATTTT	CASSIDRGTLNQPQHF
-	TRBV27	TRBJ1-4	TGTGCCAGCAGTTTGGGTCTCGGGGGGCGGGGTGAAAAACTGTTTTTT	CASSLGLGGRGEKLFF
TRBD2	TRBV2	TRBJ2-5	TGTGCCAGCAGTGAAGCCCCGTACAGCGGGGGGCCAATCCAAGAGACCCAGTACTTC	CASSEAPYSGGPIQETQYF
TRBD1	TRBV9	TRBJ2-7	TGTGCCAGCAGCGGCGCCGGGACAGGGGTTTTGGAGCAGTACTTC	CASSGAGTGVLEQYF
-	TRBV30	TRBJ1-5	TGTGCCTGCCGGCGCACAGATACGCAGCATTTT	CACRRTDTQHF
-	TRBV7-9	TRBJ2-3	TGTGCCACTCAGAGCACAGATACGCAGTATTTT	CATQSTDTQYF
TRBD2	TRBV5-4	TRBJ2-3	TGTGCCAGCAGCCATTACCGGACTAGCGGGCCCACAGATACGCAGTATTTT	CASSHYRTSGPTDTQYF
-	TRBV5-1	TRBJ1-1	TGCGCCAGCAGCTTAGGGGTTTTGAACACTGAAGCTTTCTTT	CASSLGVLNTEAFF
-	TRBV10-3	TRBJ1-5	TGTGCCATCAGTGAGCAGGGGCATCAGCCCCAGCATTTT	CAISEQGHQPQHF
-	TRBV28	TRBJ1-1	TGTGTAACCCTAGCCCTTGAGACTGAAGCTTTCTTT	CVTLALETEAFF
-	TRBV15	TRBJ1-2	TGTGCCACCACGGGGGATTATGGCTACACCTTC	CATTGDYGYTF
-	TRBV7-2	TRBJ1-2	TGTGCCAGCAGCTTAGCGGCAGGTGGGGGCTACACCTTC	CASSLAAGGGYTF
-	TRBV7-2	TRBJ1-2	TGTGCCAGCAGCTTAGGAGAGGGCGCGAACTATGGCTACACCTTC	CASSLGEGANYGYTF
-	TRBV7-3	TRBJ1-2	TGTGCCAGCAGCTTAATAGGGGGATTGGGGGGCTACACCTTC	CASSLIGGLGGYTF
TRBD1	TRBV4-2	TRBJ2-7	TGTGCCAGCAGCCAAGATCTCGGGACAGGGGAGATGTCCTACGAGCAGTACTTC	CASSQDLGTGEMSYEQYF
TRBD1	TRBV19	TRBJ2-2	TGTGCCAGTAGTCGGAACCCACCGCGACAGGGGGTCGGGGAGCTGTTTTTT	CASSRNPPRQGVGELFF
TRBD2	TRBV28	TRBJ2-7	TGTGCCAGCAGAACGGGACTAGCCTACGAGCAGTACTTC	CASRTGLAYEQYF
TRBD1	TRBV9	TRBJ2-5	TGTGCCAGCCCCTCCCCCCGGGTCAGGGGGCTGGGAGAGACCCAGTACTTC	CASPSPRVRGLGETQYF
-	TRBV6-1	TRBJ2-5	TGTGCCAGCAGTGGGGCAGAGCACGGCCAAGAGACCCAGTACTTC	CASSGAEHGQETQYF
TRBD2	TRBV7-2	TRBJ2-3	TGTGCCAGCAGCTTAGACACTAGCGGGATCAGTGATACGCAGTATTTT	CASSLDTSGISDTQYF
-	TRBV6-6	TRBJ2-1	TGTGCCAGCTCCAGTGGGCCCAATGAGCAGTTCTTC	CASSSGPNEQFF
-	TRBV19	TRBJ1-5	TGTGCCAGTAGTCCCGGACTCAATCAGCCCCAGCATTTT	CASSPGLNQPQHF
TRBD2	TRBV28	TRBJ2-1	TGTGCCAGCACCCTAGCGGGAGAATCCGTAAATGAGCAGTTCTTC	CASTLAGESVNEQFF
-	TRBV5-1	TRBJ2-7	TGCGCCAGCAGTTACCAGGGTCCGACCTACGAGCAGTACTTC	CASSYQGPTYEQYF
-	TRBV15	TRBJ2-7	TGTGCCACCAGCAGAGTCGTAGGGGCTAAACCTACCTACGAGCAGTACTTC	CATSRVVGAKPTYEQYF
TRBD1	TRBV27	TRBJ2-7	TGTGCCAGCAGCGGGACAGGCGCCTACGAGCAGTACTTC	CASSGTGAYEQYF
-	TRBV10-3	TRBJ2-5	TGTGCCATCAGTGAGCCAGGGACTCAAGAGACCCAGTACTTC	CAISEPGTQETQYF
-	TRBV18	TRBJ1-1	TGTGCCAGCTCACCCCAGAAGAACACTGAAGCTTTCTTT	CASSPQKNTEAFF
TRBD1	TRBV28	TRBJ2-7	TGTGCCAGCAGTTTAGGTACGGGACAGGTCTACGAGCAGTACTTC	CASSLGTGQVYEQYF
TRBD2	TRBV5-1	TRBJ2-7	TGCGCCAGCAGGGTAGCGGGAGCTAACTACGAGCAGTACTTC	CASRVAGANYEQYF
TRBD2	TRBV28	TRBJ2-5	TGTGCCAGCAGTTCCAAACTAGCGGGGGGACAAGAGACCCAGTACTTC	CASSSKLAGGQETQYF